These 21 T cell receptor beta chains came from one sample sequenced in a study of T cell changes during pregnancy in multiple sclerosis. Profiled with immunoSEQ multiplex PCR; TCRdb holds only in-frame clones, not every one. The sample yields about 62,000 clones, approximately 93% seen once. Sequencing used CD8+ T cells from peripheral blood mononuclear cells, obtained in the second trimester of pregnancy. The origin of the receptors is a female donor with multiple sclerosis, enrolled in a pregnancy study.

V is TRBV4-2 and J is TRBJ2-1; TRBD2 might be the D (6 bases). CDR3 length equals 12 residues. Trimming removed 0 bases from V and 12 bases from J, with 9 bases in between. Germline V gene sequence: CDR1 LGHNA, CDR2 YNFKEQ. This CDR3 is CASSQDLGGQFF. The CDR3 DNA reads TGTGCCAGCAGCCAAGATCTCGGGGGGCAGTTCTTC.

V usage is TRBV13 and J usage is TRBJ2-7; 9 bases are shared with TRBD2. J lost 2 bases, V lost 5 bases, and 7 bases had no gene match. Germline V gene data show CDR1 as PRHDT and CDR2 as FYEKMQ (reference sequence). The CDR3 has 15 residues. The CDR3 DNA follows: TGTGCCAGCAGCCAAAAGACTAGCGGCCCCTACGAGCAGTACTTC. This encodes CASSQKTSGPYEQYF.

The CDR3 region is CASSLVRGMNTEAFF. The CDR3 DNA sequence: TGTGCCAGCAGCTTAGTTCGGGGTATGAACACTGAAGCTTTCTTT. This rearrangement joins TRBV11-2 to TRBJ1-1; D ambiguous. V was shortened by 1 base and J by 0 bases, with 9 bases between the two germline ends. The germline CDR1 and CDR2 sequences are SGHAT and FQNNGV. The CDR3 runs 15 residues.

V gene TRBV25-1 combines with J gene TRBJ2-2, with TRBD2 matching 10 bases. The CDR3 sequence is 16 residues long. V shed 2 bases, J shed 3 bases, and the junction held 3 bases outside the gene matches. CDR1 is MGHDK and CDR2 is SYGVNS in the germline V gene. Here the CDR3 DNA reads TGTGCCAGCAGTGAACCCCTAGCGGGAGACACCGGGGAGCTGTTTTTT. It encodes CASSEPLAGDTGELFF. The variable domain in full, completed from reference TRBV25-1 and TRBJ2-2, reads EADIYQTPRYLVIGTGKKITLECSQTMGHDKMYWYQQDPGMELHLIHYSYGVNSTEKGDLSSESTVSRIRTEHFPLTLESARPSHTSQYLCASSEPLAGDTGELFFGEGSRLTVL.

CDR3 DNA: TGTGCCATGTTGGGGAGCGGCACCGGGGAGCTGTTTTTT. Translation gives CAMLGSGTGELFF. This rearrangement joins TRBV10-3 to TRBJ2-2, with a possible D match to TRBD2 (5 bases). Trimming stripped 9 bases from V and 4 bases from J, with 12 bases between. This CDR3 is 13 amino acids long. Germline lookup yields CDR1 ENHRY and CDR2 SYGVKD.

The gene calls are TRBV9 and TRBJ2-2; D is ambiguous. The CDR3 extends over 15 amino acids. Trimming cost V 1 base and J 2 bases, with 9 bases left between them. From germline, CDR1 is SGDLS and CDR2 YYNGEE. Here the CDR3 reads CASSVLEINTGELFF. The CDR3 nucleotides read TGTGCCAGCAGCGTATTAGAGATAAACACCGGGGAGCTGTTTTTT.

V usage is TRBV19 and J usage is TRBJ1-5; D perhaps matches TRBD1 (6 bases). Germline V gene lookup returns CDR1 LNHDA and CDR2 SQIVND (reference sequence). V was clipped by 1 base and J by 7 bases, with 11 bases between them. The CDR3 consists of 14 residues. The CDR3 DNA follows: TGTGCCAGTAGTATAGTCGGGGACATCCAGCCCCAGCATTTT. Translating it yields CASSIVGDIQPQHF.

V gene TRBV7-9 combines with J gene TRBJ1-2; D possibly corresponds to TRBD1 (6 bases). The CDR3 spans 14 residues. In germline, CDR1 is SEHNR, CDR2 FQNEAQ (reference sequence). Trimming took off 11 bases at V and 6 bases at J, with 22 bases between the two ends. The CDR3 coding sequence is TGTGCCTCCTCCGGGGGGCCTCCTGGTCATGGCTACACCTTC. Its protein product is CASSGGPPGHGYTF.

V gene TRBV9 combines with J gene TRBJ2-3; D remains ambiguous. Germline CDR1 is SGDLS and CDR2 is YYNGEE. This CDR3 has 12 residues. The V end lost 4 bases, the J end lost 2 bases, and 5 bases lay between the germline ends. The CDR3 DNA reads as TGTGCCAGCAGCCTAAACACAGATACGCAGTATTTT. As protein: CASSLNTDTQYF.

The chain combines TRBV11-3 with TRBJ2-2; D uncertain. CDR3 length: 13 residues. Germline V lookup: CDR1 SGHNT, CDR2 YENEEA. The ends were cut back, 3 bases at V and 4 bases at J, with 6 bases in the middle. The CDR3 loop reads CASSFSGTGELFF. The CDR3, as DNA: TGTGCCAGCAGCTTTAGTGGCACCGGGGAGCTGTTTTTT.

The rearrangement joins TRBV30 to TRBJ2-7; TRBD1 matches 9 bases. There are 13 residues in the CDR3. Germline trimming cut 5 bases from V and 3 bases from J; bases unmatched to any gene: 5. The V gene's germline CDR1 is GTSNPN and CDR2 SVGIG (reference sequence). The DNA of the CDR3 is TGTGCCTGGGGGACAGGGACGTTCTACGAGCAGTACTTC. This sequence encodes CAWGTGTFYEQYF.

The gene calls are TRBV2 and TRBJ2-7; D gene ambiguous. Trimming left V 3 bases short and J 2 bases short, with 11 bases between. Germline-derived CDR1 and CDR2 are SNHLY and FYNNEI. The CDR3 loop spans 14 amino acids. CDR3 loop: CASSEVAEAYEQYF. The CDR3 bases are TGTGCCAGCAGTGAGGTCGCAGAGGCCTACGAGCAGTACTTC.

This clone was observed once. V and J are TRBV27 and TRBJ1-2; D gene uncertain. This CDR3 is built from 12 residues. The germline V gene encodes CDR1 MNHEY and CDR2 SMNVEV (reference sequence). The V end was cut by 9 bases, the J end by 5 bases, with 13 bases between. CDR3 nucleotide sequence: TGTGCCAGTGCCTCGGAACTATATGGCTACACCTTC. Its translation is CASASELYGYTF.

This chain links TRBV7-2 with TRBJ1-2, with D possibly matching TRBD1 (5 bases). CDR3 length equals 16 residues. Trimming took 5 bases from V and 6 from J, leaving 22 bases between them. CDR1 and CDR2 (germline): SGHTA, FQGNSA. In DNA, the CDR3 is TGTGCCAGCAGCCTACGTATATGGGACTCGCAGAATGGCTACACCTTC. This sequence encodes CASSLRIWDSQNGYTF.

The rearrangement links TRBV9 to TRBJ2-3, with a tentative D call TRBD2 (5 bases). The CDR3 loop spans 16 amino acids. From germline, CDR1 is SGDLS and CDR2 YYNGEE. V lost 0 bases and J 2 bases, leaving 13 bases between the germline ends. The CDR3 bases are TGTGCCAGCAGCGTAGGGGCACCGGAGGCCACAGATACGCAGTATTTT. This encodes CASSVGAPEATDTQYF.

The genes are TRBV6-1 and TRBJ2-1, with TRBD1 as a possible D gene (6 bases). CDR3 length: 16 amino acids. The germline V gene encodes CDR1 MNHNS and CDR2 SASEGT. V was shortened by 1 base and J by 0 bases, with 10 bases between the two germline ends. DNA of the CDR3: TGTGCCAGCAGTGAAGGTCTCAGGGGCTCCTACAATGAGCAGTTCTTC. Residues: CASSEGLRGSYNEQFF.

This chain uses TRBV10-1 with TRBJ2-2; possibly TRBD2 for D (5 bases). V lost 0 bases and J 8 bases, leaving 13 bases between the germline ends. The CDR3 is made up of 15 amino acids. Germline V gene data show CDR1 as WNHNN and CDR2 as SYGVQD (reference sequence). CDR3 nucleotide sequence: TGCGCCAGCAGTGAGTCGGACTCCCCTTCGGGGGAGCTGTTTTTT. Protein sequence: CASSESDSPSGELFF.

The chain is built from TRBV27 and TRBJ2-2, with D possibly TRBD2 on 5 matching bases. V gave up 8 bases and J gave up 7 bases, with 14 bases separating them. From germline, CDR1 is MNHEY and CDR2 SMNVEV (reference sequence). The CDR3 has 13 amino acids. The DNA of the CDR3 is TGTGCCAGCGGACTTCTATATAGCGGGGAGCTGTTTTTT. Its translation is CASGLLYSGELFF.

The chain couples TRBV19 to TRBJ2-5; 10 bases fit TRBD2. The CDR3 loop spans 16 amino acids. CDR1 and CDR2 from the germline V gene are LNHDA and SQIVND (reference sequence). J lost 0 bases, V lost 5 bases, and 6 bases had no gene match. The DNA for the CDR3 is TGTGCCAGTAGTGTGCTAGCGGGAGAGTACCAAGAGACCCAGTACTTC. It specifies CASSVLAGEYQETQYF.

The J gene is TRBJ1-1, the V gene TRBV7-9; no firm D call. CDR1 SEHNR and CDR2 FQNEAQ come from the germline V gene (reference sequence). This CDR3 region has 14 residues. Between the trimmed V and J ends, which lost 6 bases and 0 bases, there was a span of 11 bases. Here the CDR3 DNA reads TGTGCCAGCAGGGACGGACTGATGAACACTGAAGCTTTCTTT. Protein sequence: CASRDGLMNTEAFF.

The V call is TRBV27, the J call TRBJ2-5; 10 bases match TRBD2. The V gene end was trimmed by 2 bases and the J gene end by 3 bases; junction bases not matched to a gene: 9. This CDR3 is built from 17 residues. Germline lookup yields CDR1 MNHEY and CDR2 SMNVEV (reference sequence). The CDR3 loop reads CASSLITLAGSKETQYF. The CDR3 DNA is TGTGCCAGCAGTTTAATAACACTAGCGGGATCAAAAGAGACCCAGTACTTC.